This T cell receptor beta chain originates from a study of a mutant IDH1 vaccine in newly diagnosed glioma. Study-wide background: Vaccine dosing followed radiotherapy by 4-6 weeks, or accompanied temozolomide cycles. Previous care, which was radiotherapy, temozolomide, or both, most often involved both.

The assay was immunoSEQ multiplex PCR, and TCRdb's table has in-frame clones only and misses some. Here the sample spans about 38,000 clones, roughly 81% being singletons. The V segment lost 1 base and the J segment 3 bases; nucleotides outside the gene matches: 7. In germline, CDR1 is PRHDT, CDR2 FYEKMQ (reference sequence). CDR3 length: 17 residues. This sample's time point: week 23, last vaccination. All doses held 300 ug of mutant IDH1 20-mer peptide, with topical imiquimod. On this clone: Its antigen remains unidentified.

The receptor's source is a man in his forties or fifties with glioma. The specimen was PBMCs, collected from a glioma patient whose treatment included an IDH1 peptide vaccine. The rearrangement links TRBV13 to TRBJ2-4, with 9 positions matching TRBD1. CDR3 sequence reads: CASSLVGQGSDKNIQYF. CDR3 nucleotides: TGTGCCAGCAGCTTAGTTGGACAGGGGAGTGACAAAAACATTCAGTACTTC.